This T cell receptor (beta chain) emerged from a study of shared clonotypes between healthy human individuals. Note on this clone: What it recognizes is unknown. With a much larger clone just one base away, this may be a read error. The sample has other DNA sequences that encode this CDR3 too.

The study's findings and limits: Generation probabilities were higher for clonotypes shared across all four sorted-subset donors than for unshared ones.

None of the donors, who were healthy HIV-negative adults, had recently had acute infections or vaccinations. As handled by the study authors: Junction-only sequences produced by ImmunoSEQ had no quality scores, so filtering differed. Repertoires were generated with immunoSEQ multiplex PCR, while TCRdb's copy carries only in-frame clones and drops some. The D gene and trimming were derived from the DNA, and the V and J assignments and clone size from that table. Seen here are a few million clones, roughly nine tenths observed once, and the top ten hold more than 0.12%. The CDR3 has 11 residues. Germline-derived CDR1 and CDR2 are MNHNS and SASEGT. V lost 2 bases, J lost 1 base, and 0 bases lay in between.

Sequencing was performed on naive CD4+ T cells sorted from blood. Stated subset: CD45RA+ positively selected. This sequence originates from a man younger than 35 in good health. J is TRBJ2-7 and V is TRBV6-1, with D unresolved. CDR3 residues: CASSESYEQYF. Written as DNA, the CDR3 is TGTGCCAGCAGTGAATCCTACGAGCAGTACTTC.